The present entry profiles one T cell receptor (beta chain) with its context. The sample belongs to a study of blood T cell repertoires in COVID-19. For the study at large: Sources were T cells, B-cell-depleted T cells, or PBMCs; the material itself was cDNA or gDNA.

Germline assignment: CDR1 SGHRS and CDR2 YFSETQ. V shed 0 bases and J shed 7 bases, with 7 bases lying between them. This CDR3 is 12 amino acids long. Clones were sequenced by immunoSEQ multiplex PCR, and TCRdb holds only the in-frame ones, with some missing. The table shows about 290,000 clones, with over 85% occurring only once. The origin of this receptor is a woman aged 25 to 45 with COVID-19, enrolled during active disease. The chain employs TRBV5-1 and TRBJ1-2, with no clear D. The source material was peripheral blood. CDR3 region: CASSLDRGGYTF. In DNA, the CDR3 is TGCGCCAGCAGCTTGGATCGAGGTGGCTACACCTTC.